One and the same sample provided the 11 T cell receptor beta chains below, sequenced in a study of cytotoxic CD8 clonotypes in ibrutinib-treated CLL. Measured with immunoSEQ multiplex PCR; TCRdb has only the in-frame clones, and not every one. The sample includes roughly 250,000 clones, 70% of them seen just once. The sample was PBMCs, taken after 24 months of ibrutinib treatment. Receptors were obtained from a human donor with chronic lymphocytic leukemia.

The genes are TRBV29-1 and TRBJ2-3; TRBD2 aligns across 7 bases. In germline, CDR1 is SQVTM, CDR2 ANQGSEA. This CDR3 spans 12 amino acids. Written as DNA, the CDR3 is TGCAGACGACTAGCAAAAGCAGATACGCAGTATTTT. Protein sequence: CRRLAKADTQYF.

The chain combines TRBV27 with TRBJ1-1; perhaps TRBD1 as D (6 bases). The CDR3 has 14 residues. Per the germline V gene, CDR1 is MNHEY and CDR2 is SMNVEV (reference sequence). The germline V and J ends were trimmed by 4 bases and 1 base, with 10 bases remaining between them. CDR3 residues: CASSSGTSNTEAFF. DNA for the CDR3: TGTGCCAGCAGTTCCGGGACATCGAACACTGAAGCTTTCTTT.

This clone appeared a few times. V gene TRBV18 combines with J gene TRBJ2-6; 7 bases align to TRBD1. The CDR3 length is 16 residues. CDR1 and CDR2 from the germline V gene are KGHSH and LQKENI. After removal of 4 bases from V and 1 base from J, the junction contained 4 bases not matched to a gene. CDR3 DNA: TGTGCCAGCTCACGGGACAGCCCGTCTGGGGCCAACGTCCTGACTTTC. Translated, it gives CASSRDSPSGANVLTF.

The genes are TRBV4-1 and TRBJ2-7; weak D call: TRBD1 (5 bases). Germline V gene lookup returns CDR1 MGHRA and CDR2 YSYEKL. The CDR3 length is 14 residues. V gave up 1 base and J gave up 5 bases, with 12 bases separating them. The CDR3 sequence is CASSQVGQADEQYF. The CDR3 DNA follows: TGCGCCAGCAGCCAAGTGGGGCAGGCTGACGAGCAGTACTTC.

This clone was seen a few times. The J gene is TRBJ2-3, the V gene TRBV7-2; a possible D gene is TRBD2 (6 bases). This CDR3 has 13 amino acids. Trimming removed 6 bases from V and 2 bases from J, with 9 bases in between. The germline CDR1 and CDR2 sequences are SGHTA and FQGNSA. CDR3 sequence (DNA): TGTGCCAGCAGACGGGAGCTCACAGATACGCAGTATTTT. Amino acids: CASRRELTDTQYF.

The rearrangement uses TRBV7-9 and TRBJ2-3; TRBD2 matches 8 bases. The CDR3 covers 14 residues. Unmatched junction bases numbered 8, after V lost 8 bases and J lost 4 bases. Germline values: CDR1 SEHNR, CDR2 FQNEAQ (reference sequence). CDR3 amino acids: CASPSGSGPDTQYF. The DNA of the CDR3 is TGTGCCAGCCCCAGCGGGAGTGGGCCAGATACGCAGTATTTT.

This clone was counted a few times. This chain uses TRBV11-3 with TRBJ2-7, with no clear D. CDR1 is SGHNT and CDR2 is YENEEA in the germline V gene. Between the trimmed V and J ends, which lost 8 bases and 2 bases, there was a span of 7 bases. The length of the CDR3 is 11 residues. Here the CDR3 reads CASERTYEQYF. In DNA, the CDR3 is TGTGCCAGCGAACGCACCTACGAGCAGTACTTC.

The chain combines TRBV20-1 with TRBJ1-2, with D perhaps TRBD1 (5 bases). This CDR3 comprises 10 residues. V was pared by 5 bases and J by 7 bases, with 8 bases between. CDR1 and CDR2 from the germline V gene are DFQATT and SNEGSKA (reference sequence). CDR3 residues: CSAPRAGYTF. In DNA form, the CDR3 reads TGCAGTGCTCCCAGGGCTGGCTACACCTTC.

DNA for the CDR3: TGCGCCAGCAGGGCCGGGACAGGCTACACAGATACGCAGTATTTT. It specifies CASRAGTGYTDTQYF. The chain joins TRBV5-1 to TRBJ2-3, with 8 bases lining up with TRBD1. Germline trimming cut 5 bases from V and 2 bases from J; bases unmatched to any gene: 7. The CDR3 sequence is 15 residues long. Germline V CDR1 and CDR2: SGHRS, YFSETQ. Filled out from reference TRBV5-1 and TRBJ2-3, the complete variable domain reads KAGVTQTPRYLIKTRGQQVTLSCSPISGHRSVSWYQQTPGQGLQFLFEYFSETQRNKGNFPGRFSGRQFSNSRSEMNVSTLELGDSALYLCASRAGTGYTDTQYFGPGTRLTVL.

V is TRBV7-2 and J is TRBJ2-7; TRBD1 agrees at 11 bases. This CDR3 has 14 residues. V shed 3 bases and J 3 bases; nucleotides not matched to a gene: 1. Germline V CDR1 and CDR2: SGHTA, FQGNSA. The chain's CDR3 is CASSFGTGGYEQYF. The DNA for the CDR3 is TGTGCCAGCAGCTTCGGGACAGGGGGCTACGAGCAGTACTTC. The full variable domain, completed using reference TRBV7-2 and TRBJ2-7, is GAGVSQSPSNKVTEKGKDVELRCDPISGHTALYWYRQSLGQGLEFLIYFQGNSAPDKSGLPSDRFSAERTGGSVSTLTIQRTQQEDSAVYLCASSFGTGGYEQYFGPGTRLTVT.

This clone has only one observation. This chain joins TRBV29-1 and TRBJ1-1; weak D call: TRBD1 (5 bases). CDR1 SQVTM and CDR2 ANQGSEA come from the germline V gene. The germline V and J ends were trimmed by 5 bases and 6 bases, with 16 bases remaining between them. The CDR3 covers 13 residues. CDR3 residues: CSVTGMRGSEAFF. The CDR3 DNA reads TGCAGCGTTACCGGGATGAGGGGTTCTGAAGCTTTCTTT.